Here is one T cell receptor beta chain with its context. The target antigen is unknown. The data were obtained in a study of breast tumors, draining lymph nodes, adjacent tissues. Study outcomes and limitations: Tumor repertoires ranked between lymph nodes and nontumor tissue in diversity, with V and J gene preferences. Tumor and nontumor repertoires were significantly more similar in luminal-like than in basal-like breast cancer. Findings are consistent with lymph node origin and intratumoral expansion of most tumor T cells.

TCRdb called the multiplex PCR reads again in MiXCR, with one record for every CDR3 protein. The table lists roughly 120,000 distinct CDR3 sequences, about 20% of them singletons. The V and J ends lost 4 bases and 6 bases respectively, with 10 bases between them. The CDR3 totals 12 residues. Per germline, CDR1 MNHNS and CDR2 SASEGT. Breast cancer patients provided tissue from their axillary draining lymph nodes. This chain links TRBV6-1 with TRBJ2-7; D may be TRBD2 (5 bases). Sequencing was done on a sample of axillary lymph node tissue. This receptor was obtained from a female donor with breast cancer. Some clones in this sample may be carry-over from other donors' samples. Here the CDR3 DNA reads TGTGCCAGCAGTGTCGAACGGGGCGAGCAGTACTTC. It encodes CASSVERGEQYF.